This is a list of T cell receptor beta chains from one sample in a study of blood T cells in healthy people across ages. TCRdb ran MiXCR on the 5' RACE reads and lists one entry per CDR3 protein. The table shows more than 800,000 distinct CDR3 sequences, with under 45% occurring only once. Material: blood. These receptors came from a woman aged 55-70 years in good health. Both conserved end residues are part of each CDR3. Each record gives: D gene, J gene, V gene, clone size, CDR3 DNA, CDR3 protein. The D gene is left open where the match is weak. Clone sizes are given selectively: once, few, many, or a class where the clone is expanded.

D gene: TRBD2; J gene: TRBJ2-1; V gene: TRBV7-9; clone size: few; CDR3 DNA: TGTGCCAGCAGCTTAATCCAATCGGGACTATACAATGAGCAGTTCTTC; CDR3 protein: CASSLIQSGLYNEQFF
D gene: TRBD2; J gene: TRBJ2-7; V gene: TRBV2; clone size: NA; CDR3 DNA: TGTGCCTCATATTCGGGGGGTAGCGGGACCTACGAGCAGTACTTC; CDR3 protein: CASYSGGSGTYEQYF
D gene: NA; J gene: TRBJ2-7; V gene: TRBV6-5; clone size: NA; CDR3 DNA: TGTGCCAGCAGTTACTCGAGGACCCCCTACAATGAGCAGTACTTC; CDR3 protein: CASSYSRTPYNEQYF
D gene: TRBD2; J gene: TRBJ2-7; V gene: TRBV7-2; clone size: few; CDR3 DNA: TGTGCCAGCAGCCGAATAGCGGGAGGATCAGGCGAGCAGTACTTC; CDR3 protein: CASSRIAGGSGEQYF
D gene: NA; J gene: TRBJ2-2; V gene: TRBV30; clone size: NA; CDR3 DNA: TGTACCTGGAGCGGGTCGAACACCGGGGAGCTGTTTTTT; CDR3 protein: CTWSGSNTGELFF
D gene: NA; J gene: TRBJ2-1; V gene: TRBV7-9; clone size: NA; CDR3 DNA: TGTGCCAGCAGCTTACGAGAGACTGAGCAGTTCTTC; CDR3 protein: CASSLRETEQFF
D gene: NA; J gene: TRBJ2-5; V gene: TRBV29-1; clone size: few; CDR3 DNA: TGCAGCGTTGAAAAGATGGGGGGTGATCCTGAGACCCAGTACTTC; CDR3 protein: CSVEKMGGDPETQYF
D gene: NA; J gene: TRBJ1-1; V gene: TRBV12-3/TRBV12-4; clone size: NA; CDR3 DNA: TGTGCCAGCGCTCTTGGGGCACCCACTGAAGCTTTCTTT; CDR3 protein: CASALGAPTEAFF
D gene: NA; J gene: TRBJ2-1; V gene: TRBV20-1; clone size: few; CDR3 DNA: TGCAGTGCTAGATTTGTCAATGAGCAGTTCTTC; CDR3 protein: CSARFVNEQFF
D gene: NA; J gene: TRBJ1-5; V gene: TRBV20-1; clone size: NA; CDR3 DNA: TGCAGTGCCTCCCCCCGGGTTATTAGCAATCAGCCCCAGCATTTT; CDR3 protein: CSASPRVISNQPQHF
D gene: NA; J gene: TRBJ2-7; V gene: TRBV29-1; clone size: NA; CDR3 DNA: TGCAGCCCTGCTGTGGGGATTCCGGGACTGAGCTCCTACGGGCAGTACTTC; CDR3 protein: CSPAVGIPGLSSYGQYF
D gene: NA; J gene: TRBJ2-6; V gene: TRBV11-2; clone size: NA; CDR3 DNA: TGTGCCAGCAGCCTTGACCCGGCAGGCCTCTCTGGGGCCAACGTCCTGACTTTC; CDR3 protein: CASSLDPAGLSGANVLTF
D gene: NA; J gene: TRBJ2-2; V gene: TRBV7-2; clone size: NA; CDR3 DNA: TGTGCCAGCAGCTTATCCCCGACTAGGAACACCGGGGAGCTGTTTTTT; CDR3 protein: CASSLSPTRNTGELFF
D gene: TRBD2; J gene: TRBJ2-2; V gene: TRBV18; clone size: NA; CDR3 DNA: TGTGCCAGCTCACTAGCTAGCGGCTTCACCGGGGAGCCGTTTTTT; CDR3 protein: CASSLASGFTGEPFF
D gene: NA; J gene: TRBJ2-3; V gene: TRBV12-3/TRBV12-4; clone size: few; CDR3 DNA: TGTGCCAGCGGGTCCGACCTAACAGGGTACGGCACAGATACGCAGTATTTT; CDR3 protein: CASGSDLTGYGTDTQYF
D gene: TRBD2; J gene: TRBJ2-3; V gene: TRBV12-3/TRBV12-4; clone size: NA; CDR3 DNA: TGTGCCAGCAGTTCGCGGGAGTCGGGCACAGATACGCAGTATTTT; CDR3 protein: CASSSRESGTDTQYF
D gene: NA; J gene: TRBJ2-7; V gene: TRBV6-1; clone size: once; CDR3 DNA: TGTGCCAGCCGGAGAGGGACGTTGAGCTCCTACGAGCAGTACTTC; CDR3 protein: CASRRGTLSSYEQYF
D gene: NA; J gene: TRBJ1-1; V gene: TRBV28; clone size: once; CDR3 DNA: TGTGCCAGCAGGAACCTGGGGAACACTGAAGCTTTCTTT; CDR3 protein: CASRNLGNTEAFF
D gene: NA; J gene: TRBJ2-7; V gene: TRBV6-1; clone size: NA; CDR3 DNA: TGTGCCAGCCGGGGGACAGAGAGCTCCTACGAGCAGTACTTC; CDR3 protein: CASRGTESSYEQYF
D gene: NA; J gene: TRBJ1-2; V gene: TRBV20-1; clone size: NA; CDR3 DNA: TGCAGTGCTAGCCCCAGGGCCTATCGCTACACCTTC; CDR3 protein: CSASPRAYRYTF
D gene: NA; J gene: TRBJ2-5; V gene: TRBV10-2; clone size: NA; CDR3 DNA: TGCGCCAGCAGAGGGGACTACCAAGAGACCCAGTACTTC; CDR3 protein: CASRGDYQETQYF
D gene: TRBD2; J gene: TRBJ2-7; V gene: TRBV7-9; clone size: few; CDR3 DNA: TGTGCCAGCAGCTCAACTAGCGGGAGCGTTTACGAGCAGTACTTC; CDR3 protein: CASSSTSGSVYEQYF
D gene: NA; J gene: TRBJ2-5; V gene: TRBV7-9; clone size: NA; CDR3 DNA: TGTGCCAGCAGCTACTACAGGGTGATCGAAGAGACCCAGTACTTC; CDR3 protein: CASSYYRVIEETQYF
D gene: NA; J gene: TRBJ2-7; V gene: TRBV12-3/TRBV12-4; clone size: NA; CDR3 DNA: TGTGCCAGCAGGCCGGGACTGGCCTACGAGCAGTACTTC; CDR3 protein: CASRPGLAYEQYF
D gene: TRBD2; J gene: TRBJ2-5; V gene: TRBV6-2/TRBV6-3; clone size: NA; CDR3 DNA: TGTGCCAGCACGCTGGGACTAGCGGGAGTAAATGAGCAGTACTTC; CDR3 protein: CASTLGLAGVNEQYF
D gene: NA; J gene: TRBJ1-2; V gene: TRBV29-1; clone size: few; CDR3 DNA: TGCAGCGTCAGACAGGCAGCTCTAATGGTCTACACCTTC; CDR3 protein: CSVRQAALMVYTF
D gene: TRBD1; J gene: TRBJ2-5; V gene: TRBV3-1; clone size: few; CDR3 DNA: TGTGCCAGCAGCCAACCGGGACAGGGGTATTATGAGACCCAGTACTTC; CDR3 protein: CASSQPGQGYYETQYF
D gene: TRBD1; J gene: TRBJ1-1; V gene: TRBV5-6; clone size: NA; CDR3 DNA: TGTGCCAGCAGCTACATCCCACAGGGGGCCACTGAAGCTTTCTTT; CDR3 protein: CASSYIPQGATEAFF
D gene: NA; J gene: TRBJ1-2; V gene: TRBV6-1; clone size: NA; CDR3 DNA: TGTGCCAGCAAAAGGGGGGCTGTGGACTATGGCTACACCTTC; CDR3 protein: CASKRGAVDYGYTF
D gene: NA; J gene: TRBJ1-6; V gene: TRBV28; clone size: NA; CDR3 DNA: TGTGCCAGCGACACCGAGTGGCAGGGTAATAATTCACCCCTCCACTTT; CDR3 protein: CASDTEWQGNNSPLHF
D gene: NA; J gene: TRBJ2-3; V gene: TRBV7-2; clone size: NA; CDR3 DNA: TGTGCCAGCAGCGTAGAGGGTACCCAAACAGATACGCAGTATTTT; CDR3 protein: CASSVEGTQTDTQYF
D gene: NA; J gene: TRBJ2-7; V gene: TRBV27; clone size: NA; CDR3 DNA: TGTGCCAGCAGTCCCTCCGGAGCTTTAGGCTCCTACGAGCAGTACTTC; CDR3 protein: CASSPSGALGSYEQYF
D gene: NA; J gene: TRBJ1-2; V gene: TRBV28; clone size: many; CDR3 DNA: TGTGCCAGCAGTGAACAGGATAGGGGCTACACCTTC; CDR3 protein: CASSEQDRGYTF
D gene: NA; J gene: TRBJ2-1; V gene: TRBV27; clone size: few; CDR3 DNA: TGTGCCAGCAGCCCATCTAGAGGGAATGAGCAGTTCTTC; CDR3 protein: CASSPSRGNEQFF
D gene: NA; J gene: TRBJ2-3; V gene: TRBV7-7; clone size: many; CDR3 DNA: TGTGCCAGCAGCTTAGGGCAGCCCCCCAATACGCAGTATTTT; CDR3 protein: CASSLGQPPNTQYF
D gene: NA; J gene: TRBJ2-3; V gene: TRBV28; clone size: NA; CDR3 DNA: TGTGCCAGCAGTTCGCAGGGATCAGATGCGCAGTATTTT; CDR3 protein: CASSSQGSDAQYF
D gene: NA; J gene: TRBJ2-6; V gene: TRBV20-1; clone size: NA; CDR3 DNA: TGCAGTGCTAGAGCGCGTCCTGGAGGGGCCAACGTCCTGACTTTC; CDR3 protein: CSARARPGGANVLTF
D gene: NA; J gene: TRBJ1-2; V gene: TRBV9; clone size: NA; CDR3 DNA: TGTGCCGGCAGCGTAGGGGGTGCTCACTATGGCTACACCTTC; CDR3 protein: CAGSVGGAHYGYTF
D gene: NA; J gene: TRBJ2-4; V gene: TRBV20-1; clone size: many; CDR3 DNA: TGCAGTGCTAGAGTTGGGGAGGAGTCAAGAAACATTCAGTACTTC; CDR3 protein: CSARVGEESRNIQYF
D gene: NA; J gene: TRBJ1-2; V gene: TRBV6-5; clone size: NA; CDR3 DNA: TGTGCCAGCAGTTACTCGAAGGGTTCGGGCTATGGCTACACCTTC; CDR3 protein: CASSYSKGSGYGYTF
D gene: TRBD1; J gene: TRBJ1-5; V gene: TRBV7-2; clone size: once; CDR3 DNA: TGTGCCAGCAGCCGACACAGGGGCCCACGACCGCATCAGCCCCAGCATTTT; CDR3 protein: CASSRHRGPRPHQPQHF
D gene: TRBD2; J gene: TRBJ2-5; V gene: TRBV9; clone size: few; CDR3 DNA: TGTGCCAGCAGCGTAAAGGCCGGACTAGCGTTAAGAGAGACCCAGTACTTC; CDR3 protein: CASSVKAGLALRETQYF
D gene: NA; J gene: TRBJ2-7; V gene: TRBV20-1; clone size: NA; CDR3 DNA: TGCAGTGCCCAAGGACAGCCAGCCTACGAGCAGTACTTC; CDR3 protein: CSAQGQPAYEQYF
D gene: TRBD2; J gene: TRBJ2-1; V gene: TRBV27; clone size: NA; CDR3 DNA: TGTGCCAGCAGTTTGGCCACTAGCGGGATCTTCAATGAGCAGTTCTTC; CDR3 protein: CASSLATSGIFNEQFF
D gene: NA; J gene: TRBJ2-7; V gene: TRBV29-1; clone size: NA; CDR3 DNA: TGCAGCGTTGAAGATACGGGCAGTACCTACAATGAGCAGTACTTC; CDR3 protein: CSVEDTGSTYNEQYF
D gene: NA; J gene: TRBJ2-1; V gene: TRBV11-2; clone size: NA; CDR3 DNA: TGTGCCAGCAGCAGTCTAGCGTATGAGCAGTTCTTC; CDR3 protein: CASSSLAYEQFF
D gene: TRBD2; J gene: TRBJ2-7; V gene: TRBV14; clone size: few; CDR3 DNA: TGTGCCAGCGCCGGGGGGATTCCTCCTTACGAGCAGTACTTC; CDR3 protein: CASAGGIPPYEQYF
D gene: TRBD2; J gene: TRBJ2-7; V gene: TRBV27; clone size: NA; CDR3 DNA: TGTGCCAGCAGTCCGGTAGCGGGAGGGCCAATCGAGCAGTACTTC; CDR3 protein: CASSPVAGGPIEQYF
D gene: TRBD2; J gene: TRBJ2-1; V gene: TRBV24-1; clone size: NA; CDR3 DNA: TGTGCCACCAGTGATTCGGGACTAGCGGGGTCCTACAATGAGCAGTTCTTC; CDR3 protein: CATSDSGLAGSYNEQFF
D gene: NA; J gene: TRBJ1-2; V gene: TRBV28; clone size: NA; CDR3 DNA: TGTGCCAGCAGTTTCCTCGGTGGGACACGGAACTATGGCTACACCTTC; CDR3 protein: CASSFLGGTRNYGYTF
D gene: TRBD1; J gene: TRBJ2-7; V gene: TRBV14; clone size: NA; CDR3 DNA: TGTGCCAGCCGCCGTCCCGGGACAGGGACCCACGAGCAGTACTTC; CDR3 protein: CASRRPGTGTHEQYF
D gene: NA; J gene: TRBJ2-5; V gene: TRBV5-6; clone size: NA; CDR3 DNA: TGTGCCCGCAGCTTAGGGCCTCGCGGAGGAGAGACCCAGTACTTC; CDR3 protein: CARSLGPRGGETQYF
D gene: NA; J gene: TRBJ1-1; V gene: TRBV9; clone size: few; CDR3 DNA: TGTGCCAGCAGCGTTACAGGCTTCCAGAACACTGAAGCTTTCTTT; CDR3 protein: CASSVTGFQNTEAFF
D gene: TRBD1; J gene: TRBJ2-7; V gene: TRBV20-1; clone size: NA; CDR3 DNA: TGCAGTGCTAGAAGGGGACAGACATATCCCGAGCAGTACTTC; CDR3 protein: CSARRGQTYPEQYF
D gene: NA; J gene: TRBJ2-1; V gene: TRBV27; clone size: NA; CDR3 DNA: TGTGCCAGCAGTTTGATTAACGACAATGAGCGGTTCTTC; CDR3 protein: CASSLINDNERFF
D gene: TRBD1; J gene: TRBJ2-3; V gene: TRBV29-1; clone size: NA; CDR3 DNA: TGCAGCGTTGTAGGCTTCCTGCAGGGGGCAGCAGTTGTTCGGGGGGATACGCAGTATTTT; CDR3 protein: CSVVGFLQGAAVVRGDTQYF
D gene: NA; J gene: TRBJ1-2; V gene: TRBV5-1; clone size: NA; CDR3 DNA: TGCGCCAGCAGCCCCTCGGACGGAAACGCGAACTATGGCTACACCTTC; CDR3 protein: CASSPSDGNANYGYTF
D gene: TRBD1; J gene: TRBJ2-1; V gene: TRBV5-1; clone size: few; CDR3 DNA: TGCGCCAGCAGCTTGGAGGGGACAGGGGGGACTAGGGAGCAGTTCTTC; CDR3 protein: CASSLEGTGGTREQFF
D gene: NA; J gene: TRBJ2-1; V gene: TRBV5-1; clone size: once; CDR3 DNA: TGCGCCAGCAGCTTGAAAGTCAGCGGAGTCTACAATGAGCAGTTCTTC; CDR3 protein: CASSLKVSGVYNEQFF
D gene: TRBD1; J gene: TRBJ2-2; V gene: TRBV20-1; clone size: NA; CDR3 DNA: TGCAGTACTAGATCAGGGGGGAACACCGGGGAGCTGTTTTTT; CDR3 protein: CSTRSGGNTGELFF